The 23 T cell receptor beta chains presented below share a single source sample, sequenced in a study of vaccination and CD4 T cells after COVID-19. TCRdb used MiXCR to reprocess the PCR reads, holding one entry per CDR3 protein. The sample consists of about 15,000 distinct CDR3 sequences, less than 70% of them appearing once. Source: CD4+ T cells from blood, taken after SARS-CoV-2 vaccination. The origin of the receptors is a human donor who had recovered from COVID-19.

The chain carries TRBV24-1 and TRBJ1-5, with 11 bases lining up with TRBD1. The germline V gene has CDR1 KGHDR and CDR2 SFDVKD. With V trimmed by 2 bases and J by 6 bases, 5 bases remained unmatched. The CDR3 contains 16 residues. CDR3 protein: CATSDSGTGGSQPQHF. CDR3 coding DNA: TGTGCCACCAGTGATTCCGGGACAGGGGGGAGTCAGCCCCAGCATTTT.

This rearrangement joins TRBV15 to TRBJ2-7; D might be TRBD2 (5 bases). The CDR3 totals 16 residues. Germline loops: CDR1 LNHNV, CDR2 YYDKDF (reference sequence). V was shortened by 0 bases and J by 3 bases, with 15 bases between the two germline ends. The CDR3 nucleotides are TGTGCCACCAGCAGAGATATCGGAGCGGCCTACTACGAGCAGTACTTC. This gives the protein CATSRDIGAAYYEQYF.

V gene TRBV5-1 combines with J gene TRBJ2-1; D perhaps matches TRBD2 (5 bases). The V and J ends lost 4 bases and 6 bases respectively, with 17 bases between them. The CDR3 length is 15 residues. Germline V gives CDR1 SGHRS, CDR2 YFSETQ. The CDR3: CASSKGQAEGNEQFF. CDR3 nucleotides: TGCGCCAGCAGCAAAGGGCAGGCCGAGGGCAATGAGCAGTTCTTC.

The chain carries TRBV19 and TRBJ1-1; TRBD1 might be the D (5 bases). This CDR3 has 13 amino acids. V was cut by 4 bases and J by 1 base, with 7 bases left in between. CDR1 is LNHDA, CDR2 SQIVND, per germline (reference sequence). CDR3 bases: TGTGCCAGTAGTACCGGACAGAACACTGAAGCTTTCTTT. Translating it yields CASSTGQNTEAFF.

Note on this clonotype: The junction shows a germline mismatch at one end, possibly a read error. This chain joins TRBV7-9 and TRBJ2-5; 7 nucleotides agree with TRBD2. The germline V gene has CDR1 SEHNR and CDR2 FQNEAQ (reference sequence). The CDR3 totals 15 residues. CDR3 sequence: CASAASGADQETQYF. CDR3 bases: TGCGCCAGCGCGGCTAGCGGAGCAGACCAAGAGACCCAGTACTTC.

The table lists this clonotype with a few counts. The rearrangement uses TRBV28 and TRBJ2-7; a weak D match, TRBD2 (6 bases). The germline V gene encodes CDR1 MDHEN and CDR2 SYDVKM. Trimming removed 7 bases at V and 2 bases at J, with 12 bases between. This CDR3 contains 13 residues. CDR3 sequence (DNA): TGTGCCAGCAAAAGGGACTTGCCCTACGAGCAGTACTTC. It specifies CASKRDLPYEQYF.

This chain joins TRBV7-9 and TRBJ2-3; the match to TRBD2 covers 10 bases. The CDR3 length is 16 residues. Germline lookup yields CDR1 SEHNR and CDR2 FQNEAQ (reference sequence). With 5 bases clipped from V and 12 bases from J, the junction kept 17 bases outside the gene matches. The chain's CDR3 is CASSPYESGRARIQYF. In DNA form, the CDR3 reads TGTGCCAGCAGCCCCTATGAGAGCGGGAGGGCCCGGATACAGTATTTT.

This rearrangement joins TRBV20-1 to TRBJ2-1; perhaps TRBD2 as D (6 bases). Germline values: CDR1 DFQATT, CDR2 SNEGSKA (reference sequence). Between the trimmed V and J ends, which lost 6 bases and 3 bases, there was a span of 15 bases. This CDR3 spans 14 amino acids. In nucleotides, the CDR3 is TGCAGTGCCGCCAGACTAGTGTACTACAATGAGCAGTTCTTC. Translated, it gives CSAARLVYYNEQFF.

The V gene is TRBV15, the J gene TRBJ2-5, with D possibly TRBD1 on 5 matching bases. The ends were cut back, 0 bases at V and 7 bases at J, with 6 bases in the middle. CDR3 size: 12 residues. The germline CDR1 and CDR2 sequences are LNHNV and YYDKDF (reference sequence). The CDR3 here is CATSRDQGTQYF. In DNA, the CDR3 is TGTGCCACCAGCAGAGATCAGGGGACCCAGTACTTC.

This CDR3 reads CAIRPAGRFAGELFF. CDR3 sequence (DNA): TGTGCCATCAGACCTGCGGGGAGGTTTGCCGGGGAGCTGTTTTTT. This chain connects TRBV10-3 to TRBJ2-2, with D perhaps matching TRBD2 (6 bases). CDR1 and CDR2 from the germline V gene are ENHRY and SYGVKD. V was clipped by 6 bases and J by 6 bases, with 17 bases between them. The CDR3 has 15 residues.

This rearrangement joins TRBV6-5 to TRBJ2-3; D might be TRBD2 (7 bases). The CDR3 is made up of 15 amino acids. Germline V gives CDR1 MNHEY, CDR2 SVGAGI. The V end was cut by 2 bases, the J end by 2 bases, with 11 bases between. CDR3 sequence reads: CASSYRGGSTDTQYF. CDR3 coding DNA: TGTGCCAGCAGTTACAGGGGGGGGTCCACAGATACGCAGTATTTT.

This clonotype was recorded a few times. This chain joins TRBV6-1 and TRBJ1-5; D remains ambiguous. The ends were cut back, 6 bases at V and 0 bases at J, with 6 bases in the middle. This CDR3 spans 13 amino acids. Germline lookup yields CDR1 MNHNS and CDR2 SASEGT. CDR3 loop: CASRRDSNQPQHF. CDR3 in DNA: TGTGCCAGCAGGAGGGATAGCAATCAGCCCCAGCATTTT.

This chain connects TRBV20-1 to TRBJ2-7, with a weak D call TRBD2 (6 bases). The CDR3 consists of 15 residues. V was trimmed by 3 bases and J by 3 bases, leaving 18 bases between them. Germline CDR1 is DFQATT and CDR2 is SNEGSKA (reference sequence). CDR3 loop: CSASLSRGNLYEQYF. In DNA form, the CDR3 reads TGCAGTGCTAGCCTCTCCCGGGGGAACCTCTACGAGCAGTACTTC.

The J gene is TRBJ1-3, the V gene TRBV5-1; D is unclear. The germline V gene has CDR1 SGHRS and CDR2 YFSETQ. This CDR3 region has 14 residues. The ends were cut back, 0 bases at V and 0 bases at J, with 4 bases in the middle. The CDR3 sequence is CASSLDYSGNTIYF. CDR3 coding DNA: TGCGCCAGCAGCTTGGACTACTCTGGAAACACCATATATTTT.

The chain uses TRBV15 and TRBJ2-3, with 12 bases identical to TRBD1. This CDR3 region has 16 residues. The germline gives CDR1 LNHNV, CDR2 YYDKDF (reference sequence). V shed 5 bases and J 5 bases; nucleotides not matched to a gene: 8. DNA for the CDR3: TGTGCCACCAGCGAGTTCGGGACAGGGGGCATAGATACGCAGTATTTT. This codes for CATSEFGTGGIDTQYF. The whole variable domain, filled in from reference TRBV15 and TRBJ2-3, reads DAMVIQNPRYQVTQFGKPVTLSCSQTLNHNVMYWYQQKSSQAPKLLFHYYDKDFNNEADTPDNFQSRRPNTSFCFLDIRSPGLGDTAMYLCATSEFGTGGIDTQYFGPGTRLTVL.

There are a few counts of this clonotype. The chain recombines TRBV15 with TRBJ2-2, with a possible D match to TRBD1 (5 bases). The CDR3 covers 13 residues. V dropped 0 bases and J dropped 8 bases, with 7 bases sitting between them. The germline V gene has CDR1 LNHNV and CDR2 YYDKDF (reference sequence). Written as DNA, the CDR3 is TGTGCCACCAGCAGAGATCACAGGGGGGAGCTGTTTTTT. Translating it yields CATSRDHRGELFF.

This clonotype was counted a few times. This chain joins TRBV6-1 and TRBJ2-7; 8 bases align to TRBD2. Germline CDR1 is MNHNS and CDR2 is SASEGT. V lost 6 bases and J lost 0; bases outside the gene matches: 7. The CDR3 spans 15 residues. The CDR3 spells CASSPTGGSSYEQYF. In DNA, the CDR3 is TGTGCCAGCAGCCCGACGGGAGGGAGCTCCTACGAGCAGTACTTC.

This clonotype was picked up one time. V and J are TRBV9 and TRBJ2-2, with 7 positions matching TRBD1. With V trimmed by 3 bases and J by 5 bases, 7 bases remained unmatched. Germline CDR1 and CDR2: SGDLS and YYNGEE. The CDR3 has 15 residues. CDR3 sequence (DNA): TGTGCCAGCAGCGGACGACAGGGCGGTACCGGGGAGCTGTTTTTT. This encodes CASSGRQGGTGELFF.

This clonotype turned up a few times. J is TRBJ1-6 and V is TRBV15; no reliable D call. CDR3 length equals 12 residues. The germline CDR1 and CDR2 sequences are LNHNV and YYDKDF (reference sequence). V lost 6 bases and J 8 bases, leaving 8 bases between the germline ends. The CDR3 DNA sequence: TGTGCCACCAGGCTGCTGGATTCACCCCTCCACTTT. It translates to CATRLLDSPLHF.

This clonotype occurred once. The chain uses TRBV12-3 or TRBV12-4 and TRBJ2-1, with 7 bases fitting TRBD2. The J call may be incorrect, as the DNA end agrees better with TRBJ2-7. The CDR3 consists of 15 residues. The CDR3 DNA reads TGTGCCAGCAGTTTTTGGGGGGGGGTGTCCTACGAGCAGTACTTC. Its protein is CASSFWGGVSYEQYF.

The chain is built from TRBV28 and TRBJ2-5; D not resolved. The V and J ends lost 2 bases and 5 bases respectively, with 6 bases between them. Looked up from germline, CDR1 is MDHEN and CDR2 is SYDVKM. This CDR3 is 12 amino acids long. CDR3 DNA sequence: TGTGCCAGCAGTTTACGTGAGGAGACCCAGTACTTC. It is translated as CASSLREETQYF.

This clonotype was counted a single time. This chain connects TRBV30 to TRBJ2-5; unclear D gene. CDR1 is GTSNPN, CDR2 SVGIG, per germline (reference sequence). Trimming cost V 3 bases and J 5 bases, with 10 bases left between them. This CDR3 comprises 12 residues. In DNA form, the CDR3 reads TGTGCCTGGAGCACTACCGCGGAGACCCAGTACTTC. Translated, it gives CAWSTTAETQYF.

The chain links TRBV7-9 to TRBJ2-2; perhaps D is TRBD1 or TRBD2 (6 bases each). This CDR3 spans 17 amino acids. Trimming stripped 7 bases from V and 6 bases from J, with 24 bases between. The V gene's germline CDR1 is SEHNR and CDR2 FQNEAQ (reference sequence). The CDR3 nucleotides are TGTGCCAGCACCAGGGGTCGGCGGAGGGGATGGTCCGGGGAGCTGTTTTTT. Its translation is CASTRGRRRGWSGELFF. The full variable domain, with the rest looked up from reference TRBV7-9 and TRBJ2-2, is DTGVSQNPRHKITKRGQNVTFRCDPISEHNRLYWYRQTLGQGPEFLTYFQNEAQLEKSRLLSDRFSAERPKGSFSTLEIQRTEQGDSAMYLCASTRGRRRGWSGELFFGEGSRLTVL.